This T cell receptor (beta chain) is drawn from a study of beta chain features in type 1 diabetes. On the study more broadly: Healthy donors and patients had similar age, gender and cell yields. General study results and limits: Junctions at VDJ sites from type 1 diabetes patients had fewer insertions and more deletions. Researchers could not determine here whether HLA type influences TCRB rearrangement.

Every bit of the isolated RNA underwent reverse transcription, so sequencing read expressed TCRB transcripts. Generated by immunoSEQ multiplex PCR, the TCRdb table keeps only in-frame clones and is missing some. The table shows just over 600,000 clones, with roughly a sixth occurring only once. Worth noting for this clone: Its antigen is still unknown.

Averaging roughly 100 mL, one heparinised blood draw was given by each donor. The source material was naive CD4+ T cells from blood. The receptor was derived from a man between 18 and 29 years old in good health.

The CDR3 coding sequence is TGTGCCAGCAGCTTAACGGGACAGGGTCCCGGAGGGACCCAGTACTTC. The encoded protein is CASSLTGQGPGGTQYF. The chain carries TRBV7-3 and TRBJ2-5, with 9 bases matching TRBD1. This CDR3 spans 16 amino acids. CDR1 SGHTA and CDR2 FQGTGA come from the germline V gene. Germline trimming cut 0 bases from V and 7 bases from J; bases unmatched to any gene: 9.